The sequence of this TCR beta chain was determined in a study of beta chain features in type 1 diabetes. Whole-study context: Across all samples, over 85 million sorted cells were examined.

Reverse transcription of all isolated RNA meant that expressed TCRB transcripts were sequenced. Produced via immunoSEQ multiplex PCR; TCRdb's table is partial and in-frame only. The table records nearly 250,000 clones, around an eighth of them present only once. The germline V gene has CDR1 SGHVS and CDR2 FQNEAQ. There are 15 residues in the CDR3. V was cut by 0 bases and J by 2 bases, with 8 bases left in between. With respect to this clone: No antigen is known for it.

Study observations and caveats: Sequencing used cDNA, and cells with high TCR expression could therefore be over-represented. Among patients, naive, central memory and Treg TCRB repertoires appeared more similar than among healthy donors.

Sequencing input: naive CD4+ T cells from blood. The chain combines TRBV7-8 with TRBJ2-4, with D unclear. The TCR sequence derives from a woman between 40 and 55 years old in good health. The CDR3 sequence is CASSLAPPTKNIQYF. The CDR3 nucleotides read TGTGCCAGCAGCTTAGCCCCCCCTACCAAAAACATTCAGTACTTC.